The 25 T cell receptor beta chains presented below share a single source sample, sequenced in a study of T cells in Graves' hyperthyroidism and ophthalmopathy. Amplified TCR beta CDR3 regions came from RNA transcripts. The HTBI primer set was used in a first-round RT-PCR of the TCR CDR3. TCRdb called the multiplex PCR reads again in MiXCR, with one record for every CDR3 protein. The data show hundreds of thousands of distinct CDR3 sequences, 38% seen once. Sequencing was done on a sample of blood. These receptors came from a man in his late teens or twenties with Graves' hyperthyroidism.

This clonotype appeared once. The chain links TRBV29-1 to TRBJ2-2; TRBD1 or TRBD2 may be the D gene (7 bases each). This CDR3 region has 15 residues. Germline-derived CDR1 and CDR2 are SQVTM and ANQGSEA. V was pared by 1 base and J by 6 bases, with 15 bases between. The CDR3 DNA reads as TGCAGCGTTGAAGCAGGGGGGGGCAAAGCCGGGGAGCTGTTTTTT. It translates to CSVEAGGGKAGELFF.

The rearrangement joins TRBV6-6 to TRBJ2-5, with 9 nucleotides matching TRBD2. Germline loops: CDR1 MNHNY, CDR2 SVGAGI (reference sequence). Unmatched junction bases numbered 6, after V lost 5 bases and J lost 2 bases. The CDR3 contains 15 residues. DNA of the CDR3: TGTGCCAGCAGTCCGACGCGGGGGGGGCAAGAGACCCAGTACTTC. Encoded protein: CASSPTRGGQETQYF.

The J gene is TRBJ2-7, the V gene TRBV7-8; 8 bases match TRBD1. The CDR3 loop spans 14 amino acids. Unmatched junction bases numbered 8, after V lost 5 bases and J lost 5 bases. The V gene's germline CDR1 is SGHVS and CDR2 FQNEAQ. DNA for the CDR3: TGTGCCAGCAGCCCAACCGACAGGGGCCACGAGCAGTACTTC. Its translation: CASSPTDRGHEQYF.

This clonotype was picked up a small number of times. The chain couples TRBV20-1 to TRBJ1-1; 7 positions agree with TRBD1. The CDR3 totals 14 residues. The germline gives CDR1 DFQATT, CDR2 SNEGSKA (reference sequence). V trimming: 5 bases; J trimming: 4 bases; junction bases outside the gene matches: 10. The CDR3 DNA follows: TGCAGTGCTGGCGCGGGACAGACGCCCACTGAAGCTTTCTTT. Translating it yields CSAGAGQTPTEAFF.

The chain is built from TRBV6-5 and TRBJ1-4; D gene unclear. The germline V and J ends were trimmed by 5 bases and 8 bases, with 18 bases remaining between them. This CDR3 contains 15 residues. Germline CDR1 MNHEY, CDR2 SVGAGI. The CDR3 DNA follows: TGTGCCAGCAGTGAAGCCGGACCGGGCTCCGAAAAACTGTTTTTT. This gives the protein CASSEAGPGSEKLFF.

The V gene is TRBV11-2, the J gene TRBJ2-7, with D hard to call. This CDR3 has 11 amino acids. The germline V and J ends were trimmed by 6 bases and 7 bases, with 10 bases remaining between them. CDR1 is SGHAT, CDR2 FQNNGV, per germline. The CDR3 nucleotides read TGTGCCAGCAGTTATAGTAGGGAGCAGTACTTC. It is translated as CASSYSREQYF.

V is TRBV6-1 and J is TRBJ2-2; the D is unclear. The CDR3 runs to 12 residues. Trimming removed 6 bases at V and 6 bases at J, with 8 bases between. CDR1 MNHNS and CDR2 SASEGT come from the germline V gene. Written as DNA, the CDR3 is TGTGCCAGCAGACCCCTCGCCGGGGAGCTGTTTTTT. It yields the protein CASRPLAGELFF.

The gene calls are TRBV14 and TRBJ2-2; TRBD1 matches at 8 bases. Germline V gives CDR1 SGHDN, CDR2 FVKESK. V shed 4 bases and J 2 bases; nucleotides not matched to a gene: 12. The length of the CDR3 is 18 residues. The CDR3 DNA reads as TGTGCCAGCAGCCTTCGGGACAGGACCAACTTAAACACCGGGGAGCTGTTTTTT. Translated: CASSLRDRTNLNTGELFF. The variable domain in full, completed from reference TRBV14 and TRBJ2-2, reads EAGVTQFPSHSVIEKGQTVTLRCDPISGHDNLYWYRRVMGKEIKFLLHFVKESKQDESGMPNNRFLAERTGGTYSTLKVQPAELEDSGVYFCASSLRDRTNLNTGELFFGEGSRLTVL.

This clonotype has more than one count but fewer than ten. The chain couples TRBV7-3 to TRBJ1-2; D perhaps matches TRBD1 (6 bases). The CDR3 is 14 amino acids. The V end was cut by 5 bases, the J end by 6 bases, with 16 bases between. In germline, CDR1 is SGHTA, CDR2 FQGTGA. The CDR3 region has the DNA TGTGCCAGCAGCCCATGGGGGGCGCTGGATGGCTACACCTTC. It encodes CASSPWGALDGYTF. Drawing the rest from reference TRBV7-3 and TRBJ1-2, the complete variable domain is GAGVSQTPSNKVTEKGKYVELRCDPISGHTALYWYRQSLGQGPEFLIYFQGTGAADDSGLPNDRFFAVRPEGSVSTLKIQRTERGDSAVYLCASSPWGALDGYTFGSGTRLTVV.

Ten or more counts support this clonotype. The chain links TRBV10-3 to TRBJ1-1; D ambiguous. Germline V gene sequence: CDR1 ENHRY, CDR2 SYGVKD. Trimming took 0 bases from V and 1 from J, leaving 9 bases between them. The CDR3 is made up of 15 amino acids. CDR3 protein: CAISESGSGNTEAFF. CDR3 coding DNA: TGTGCCATCAGTGAGTCTGGCTCGGGGAACACTGAAGCTTTCTTT.

In its sample, this clonotype was seen a few times. The chain employs TRBV7-2 and TRBJ1-4; D is ambiguous. The V gene's germline CDR1 is SGHTA and CDR2 FQGNSA. V was trimmed by 3 bases and J by 5 bases, leaving 13 bases between them. This CDR3 is 15 amino acids long. The CDR3 sequence is CASSLADPPNEKLFF. In nucleotides, the CDR3 is TGTGCCAGCAGCTTGGCGGACCCACCAAATGAAAAACTGTTTTTT.

Concerning this clonotype: Relative to the germline gene, one junction end is altered; a read error may explain this. The chain couples TRBV7-9 to TRBJ2-7; 9 bases line up with TRBD2. The CDR3 sequence is 14 residues long. Germline CDR1 reads SEHNR; CDR2 reads FQNEAQ (reference sequence). The CDR3 DNA sequence: TGTGCCAGCAGCACCGGGACTAGCTCCCACGAGCAGTACTTC. As protein: CASSTGTSSHEQYF.

V usage is TRBV9 and J usage is TRBJ1-2, with D possibly TRBD1 on 5 matching bases. The CDR3 length is 14 residues. CDR1 and CDR2 (germline): SGDLS, YYNGEE. V shed 4 bases and J shed 3 bases, with 13 bases lying between them. CDR3 nucleotides: TGTGCCAGCAGCCAAGATCCGGGGGACTATGGCTACACCTTC. Translated: CASSQDPGDYGYTF. Together with reference TRBV9 and TRBJ1-2, the CDR3 gives the full variable domain: DSGVTQTPKHLITATGQRVTLRCSPRSGDLSVYWYQQSLDQGLQFLIQYYNGEERAKGNILERFSAQQFPDLHSELNLSSLELGDSALYFCASSQDPGDYGYTFGSGTRLTVV.

The CDR3 bases are TGTGCCAGCAGTGAAACAGACAATCAGCCCCAGCATTTT. Residues: CASSETDNQPQHF. The genes are TRBV2 and TRBJ1-5; D gene ambiguous. The CDR3 has 13 residues. From germline, CDR1 is SNHLY and CDR2 FYNNEI. V lost 2 bases and J lost 3, with 5 bases in between.

The chain combines TRBV25-1 with TRBJ1-6, with D perhaps matching TRBD1 (6 bases). V was shortened by 5 bases and J by 8 bases, with 13 bases between the two germline ends. The CDR3 covers 14 residues. Germline assignment: CDR1 MGHDK and CDR2 SYGVNS. The CDR3 DNA is TGTGCCAGCAGTCACTTACAGGGCTATTCACCCCTCCACTTT. It specifies CASSHLQGYSPLHF. The whole variable domain, filled in from reference TRBV25-1 and TRBJ1-6, reads EADIYQTPRYLVIGTGKKITLECSQTMGHDKMYWYQQDPGMELHLIHYSYGVNSTEKGDLSSESTVSRIRTEHFPLTLESARPSHTSQYLCASSHLQGYSPLHFGNGTRLTVT.

This clonotype was seen just once. The junction does not match germline at one end; this may be a read error. The chain employs TRBV7-9 and TRBJ2-5; no firm D call. Per the germline V gene, CDR1 is SEHNR and CDR2 is FQNEAQ (reference sequence). CDR3 length equals 13 residues. In nucleotides, the CDR3 is TGTGCCAGCAGCCTAGATCTCCGAGGCCCCGGCTTATTC. This codes for CASSLDLRGPGLF.

Concerning this clonotype itself: This may stem from a read error, because a much larger clone lies one nucleotide away. V gene TRBV7-8 combines with J gene TRBJ2-5; 7 bases are shared with TRBD1. CDR1 and CDR2 from the germline V gene are SGHVS and FQNEAQ. There are 14 residues in the CDR3. DNA for the CDR3: TGTGCCAGCAGCTTAATGGGGACAGAAGAGACCCGGTACTTC. This encodes CASSLMGTEETRYF.

This clonotype was detected only a few times. This rearrangement joins TRBV11-3 to TRBJ1-4, with 7 nucleotides matching TRBD1. Germline CDR1 SGHNT, CDR2 YENEEA. This CDR3 spans 15 amino acids. The trim removed 1 base at V and 8 bases at J, leaving 7 bases unmatched. The CDR3 region has the DNA TGTGCCAGCAGCTTAGGAACAGGGGAGGACGAAAAACTGTTTTTT. Translation gives CASSLGTGEDEKLFF.

There are many counts of this clonotype. The gene calls are TRBV19 and TRBJ1-1; no clear D gene. Germline-derived CDR1 and CDR2 are LNHDA and SQIVND (reference sequence). CDR3 length: 15 amino acids. Deletions cut 3 bases from V and 2 bases from J, with 13 bases between. CDR3 sequence reads: CASSMGWAGNTEAFF. The CDR3 DNA is TGTGCCAGTAGTATGGGATGGGCAGGCAACACTGAAGCTTTCTTT.

CDR3 loop: CASTHDSVTGELFF. In DNA, the CDR3 is TGCGCCAGCACCCACGACTCTGTCACCGGGGAGCTGTTTTTT. The V and J genes are TRBV4-1 and TRBJ2-2; unclear D gene. CDR1 and CDR2 (germline): MGHRA, YSYEKL. V gave up 7 bases and J gave up 4 bases, with 13 bases separating them. The CDR3 consists of 14 residues.

A note on this clonotype: One junction end does not reproduce the germline sequence, and a read error may be involved. The chain couples TRBV7-9 to TRBJ2-7; D is possibly TRBD1 or TRBD2 (5 bases each). Per the germline V gene, CDR1 is SEHNR and CDR2 is FQNEAQ (reference sequence). This CDR3 contains 18 residues. CDR3 DNA: TGTGCCAGCAGCCAAGAAACGGCCCTAGAGGGGCCCTCCCACGAGCAGTACTTC. Protein product: CASSQETALEGPSHEQYF. Drawing the rest from reference TRBV7-9 and TRBJ2-7, the complete variable domain is DTGVSQNPRHKITKRGQNVTFRCDPISEHNRLYWYRQTLGQGPEFLTYFQNEAQLEKSRLLSDRFSAERPKGSFSTLEIQRTEQGDSAMYLCASSQETALEGPSHEQYFGPGTRLTVT.

V gene TRBV6-1 combines with J gene TRBJ2-2; D unresolved. CDR1 is MNHNS, CDR2 SASEGT, per germline. CDR3 length: 11 residues. V was pared by 6 bases and J by 9 bases, with 8 bases between. This CDR3 reads CASRESWELFF. The CDR3 bases are TGTGCCAGCAGGGAAAGTTGGGAGCTGTTTTTT.

In regard to this clonotype: The germline gene is not matched at one end of the junction; a read error may be the cause. The chain recombines TRBV12-3 or TRBV12-4 with TRBJ1-1; D unclear. The CDR3 is 14 residues long. The CDR3 loop reads CASCLFRENTEAFF. The DNA for the CDR3 is TGTGCCAGCTGTTTATTTCGGGAGAACACTGAAGCTTTCTTT.

This clonotype was seen only once. The chain combines TRBV29-1 with TRBJ2-1, with D possibly TRBD1 on 6 matching bases. The V and J ends lost 4 bases and 9 bases respectively, with 13 bases between them. Germline CDR1 SQVTM, CDR2 ANQGSEA. The length of the CDR3 is 12 residues. The CDR3 DNA reads TGCAGCGTTGGGGGGCTCCGTTTTGAGCAGTTCTTC. This translates into CSVGGLRFEQFF.

At least ten counts were recorded for this clonotype. J is TRBJ1-5 and V is TRBV7-9; no reliable D call. Per germline, CDR1 SEHNR and CDR2 FQNEAQ (reference sequence). The CDR3 sequence is 14 residues long. V lost 5 bases, J lost 3 bases, and 11 bases lay in between. CDR3 in amino acids: CASSRGGDNQPQHF. In nucleotides, the CDR3 is TGTGCCAGCAGCCGGGGTGGAGACAATCAGCCCCAGCATTTT.